This is a list of T cell receptor beta chains from one sample in a study of technical replicates of blood from a handful of donors. Measured with immunoSEQ multiplex PCR; TCRdb has only the in-frame clones, and not every one. This table holds about 74,000 clones, about 88% found once. Sample: T cells isolated from PBMCs. The receptors here all came from a human donor in good health. CDR3s include the opening cysteine and the closing phenylalanine or tryptophan. The order of the fields is J gene, V gene, CDR3 protein.

>TRBJ2-7|TRBV30
CAWSVGLGGEQYF
>TRBJ1-1|TRBV4-3
CASSQERAGRNTEAFF
>TRBJ2-1|TRBV6-5
CASRLGLYNEQFF
>TRBJ2-2|TRBV5-1
CASSLAQGNTGELFF
>TRBJ2-2|TRBV7-9
CASDGLNTGELFF
>TRBJ2-7|TRBV5-1
CASSLRRGGSVKSSYEQYF
>TRBJ1-1|TRBV4-3
CASSQDPGGNTEAFF
>TRBJ2-3|TRBV7-9
CASSARDRFRDTQYF
>TRBJ2-7|TRBV18
CASSPSSTYEQYF
>TRBJ2-4|TRBV6-5
CASSYSGTAPSQYF
>TRBJ1-5|TRBV5-8
CASSSVFQPQHF
>TRBJ1-2|TRBV9
CASSVALAAGNYGYTF
>TRBJ2-2|TRBV10-3
CAISARREEQTGELFF
>TRBJ2-3|TRBV6-4
CAGLAGGPIDTQYF
>TRBJ2-3|TRBV27
CASSWTGGGTDTQYF
>TRBJ1-2|TRBV27
CVSSLAGGLWDGYTF
>TRBJ1-2|TRBV27
CASSLDVGGGYTF
>TRBJ2-4|TRBV19
CASSLGLAGEVGTKNIQYF
>TRBJ1-1|TRBV5-4
CASSLTGNTEAFF
>TRBJ1-4|TRBV18
CASSLSGTGGGNEKLFF
>TRBJ2-7|TRBV28
CASSLSKTGGGGYEQYF
>TRBJ2-7|TRBV11-3
CASSPLESTEQYF
>TRBJ1-5|TRBV28
CASSSPRGTGAGQPQHF
>TRBJ2-3|TRBV5-1
CASSRLGIGGVTDTQYF
>TRBJ1-1|TRBV6-1
CASSERYRGNAEAFF
>TRBJ2-7|TRBV27
CASSSVRQGAYEQYF
>TRBJ1-2|TRBV14
CASSVHLGEYGYTF
>TRBJ1-2|TRBV9
CASSSQDTGSLYGYTF
>TRBJ2-3|TRBV15
CATGGYTDTQYF
>TRBJ1-2|TRBV28
CASSLQQTNYGYTF
>TRBJ1-2|TRBV13
CASSPWGQGAYGYTF